This T cell receptor (beta chain) was observed in a study of identical twins. Whole-study findings and limits: Without tracking the same donors, conclusions rested on cross-sectional statistical analysis. Sequences that were beta out-of-frame showed weaker excess twin sharing.

A template switching step contributed a universal primer site, while unique molecular identifiers were present in the cDNA. TCRdb itself ran the 5' RACE reads through MiXCR, one entry per CDR3 protein. The table records roughly 1,500,000 distinct CDR3 sequences, about 31% of them present only once. Note on this clonotype: Its antigen is not identified.

This receptor was obtained from a newborn girl in good health. The sample taken for sequencing was cord blood.

The CDR3 DNA follows: TGTGCCAGCAGCTTAGGTCCAGCGGGGGAGACAGATACGCAGTATTTT. It encodes CASSLGPAGETDTQYF. The genes are TRBV7-2 and TRBJ2-3, with 8 bases that match TRBD2. Germline CDR1 is SGHTA and CDR2 is FQGNSA. Losses at the gene ends were 1 base for V and 3 bases for J; bases not matched to a gene: 6. CDR3 length: 16 residues.